What follows are 11 T cell receptor beta chains derived from one specimen sequenced in a study of somatic mutations in cytotoxic T cells in rheumatoid arthritis. This table comes from immunoSEQ multiplex PCR, and its TCRdb copy is limited to in-frame clones, with some not included. The sample includes tens of thousands of clones, about 80% of them seen just once. Source material: CD8+ T cells sorted from blood. Every receptor here comes from an adult with rheumatoid arthritis.

This chain uses TRBV4-1 with TRBJ1-1; no clear D gene. The CDR3 is 12 amino acids. In germline, CDR1 is MGHRA, CDR2 YSYEKL. The germline V and J ends were trimmed by 8 bases and 0 bases, with 7 bases remaining between them. CDR3 sequence (DNA): TGCGCCAGCGGGCACATGAACACTGAAGCTTTCTTT. Protein: CASGHMNTEAFF.

J is TRBJ1-1 and V is TRBV9; D gene unclear. The V gene's germline CDR1 is SGDLS and CDR2 YYNGEE. V was clipped by 0 bases and J by 0 bases, with 9 bases between them. The CDR3 sequence is 15 residues long. The CDR3 DNA sequence: TGTGCCAGCAGCGTAGACGGAGGGATGAACACTGAAGCTTTCTTT. Its protein product is CASSVDGGMNTEAFF.

The chain carries TRBV28 and TRBJ1-1; D unresolved. In germline, CDR1 is MDHEN, CDR2 SYDVKM. V lost 6 bases and J 1 base, leaving 9 bases between the germline ends. The CDR3 extends over 13 amino acids. DNA for the CDR3: TGTGCCAGCAGCTTCCCCGGGAACACTGAAGCTTTCTTT. It is translated as CASSFPGNTEAFF.

The genes are TRBV7-6 and TRBJ2-3, with D perhaps matching TRBD1 (6 bases). The germline CDR1 and CDR2 sequences are SGHVS and FNYEAQ. CDR3 length equals 14 residues. Trimming took 3 bases from V and 4 from J, leaving 11 bases between them. The CDR3 sequence is CASSFAGVADTQYF. The CDR3 DNA is TGTGCCAGCAGCTTTGCAGGGGTCGCAGATACGCAGTATTTT.

The gene calls are TRBV9 and TRBJ2-2, with 12 bases identical to TRBD1. The length of the CDR3 is 18 residues. Germline V gene sequence: CDR1 SGDLS, CDR2 YYNGEE. The V and J ends lost 5 bases and 3 bases, in that order; junction bases with no gene match: 11. The CDR3 protein is CASSVPAGQGAYTGELFF. The CDR3 region has the DNA TGTGCCAGCAGTGTTCCCGCGGGACAGGGGGCCTACACCGGGGAGCTGTTTTTT.

This clone was observed a few times. This sequence joins TRBV2 and TRBJ1-5; D is unresolved. This CDR3 has 13 residues. Germline V lookup: CDR1 SNHLY, CDR2 FYNNEI. Trimming pared 4 bases from V and 4 bases from J, leaving 8 bases between. In nucleotides, the CDR3 is TGTGCCAGCAGTGCCGTTAGGAATCAGCCCCAGCATTTT. Its translation: CASSAVRNQPQHF.

This sequence joins TRBV13 and TRBJ2-3, with 10 bases identical to TRBD2. This CDR3 contains 15 residues. J was trimmed by 3 bases and V by 2 bases; bases with no gene match: 2. Germline V CDR1 and CDR2: PRHDT, FYEKMQ (reference sequence). The DNA of the CDR3 is TGTGCCAGCAGCTTACCTAGCGGGAGAACAGATACGCAGTATTTT. It specifies CASSLPSGRTDTQYF.

V and J are TRBV7-3 and TRBJ2-1, with a weak D call TRBD2 (6 bases). The CDR3 loop spans 16 amino acids. V gave up 2 bases and J gave up 0 bases, with 11 bases separating them. Germline assignment: CDR1 SGHTA and CDR2 FQGTGA. CDR3 amino acids: CASSLWVADSYNEQFF. CDR3 DNA: TGTGCCAGCAGCTTATGGGTAGCGGACTCCTACAATGAGCAGTTCTTC.

This chain uses TRBV10-3 with TRBJ1-4, with D unresolved. The ends were cut back, 3 bases at V and 6 bases at J, with 8 bases in the middle. The V gene's germline CDR1 is ENHRY and CDR2 SYGVKD. This CDR3 is 13 amino acids long. The CDR3 is CAISDPGDEKLFF. The CDR3 DNA is TGTGCCATCAGTGACCCTGGAGATGAAAAACTGTTTTTT.

V and J are TRBV7-9 and TRBJ2-7; 9 bases map to TRBD2. The CDR3 contains 16 residues. V was pared by 5 bases and J by 2 bases, with 10 bases of the junction left unmatched. CDR1 and CDR2 (germline): SEHNR, FQNEAQ (reference sequence). CDR3 in amino acids: CASSETLAGPPYEQYF. In DNA, the CDR3 is TGTGCCAGCAGCGAAACACTAGCGGGTCCCCCCTACGAGCAGTACTTC.

The CDR3 loop is CASSIGTSGGDTQYF. The CDR3 nucleotides are TGTGCCAGTAGTATCGGGACTAGCGGAGGGGATACGCAGTATTTT. The gene calls are TRBV19 and TRBJ2-3; 11 bases are a match to TRBD2. This CDR3 has 15 residues. V shed 3 bases, J shed 6 bases, and the junction held 5 bases outside the gene matches. Looked up from germline, CDR1 is LNHDA and CDR2 is SQIVND (reference sequence).